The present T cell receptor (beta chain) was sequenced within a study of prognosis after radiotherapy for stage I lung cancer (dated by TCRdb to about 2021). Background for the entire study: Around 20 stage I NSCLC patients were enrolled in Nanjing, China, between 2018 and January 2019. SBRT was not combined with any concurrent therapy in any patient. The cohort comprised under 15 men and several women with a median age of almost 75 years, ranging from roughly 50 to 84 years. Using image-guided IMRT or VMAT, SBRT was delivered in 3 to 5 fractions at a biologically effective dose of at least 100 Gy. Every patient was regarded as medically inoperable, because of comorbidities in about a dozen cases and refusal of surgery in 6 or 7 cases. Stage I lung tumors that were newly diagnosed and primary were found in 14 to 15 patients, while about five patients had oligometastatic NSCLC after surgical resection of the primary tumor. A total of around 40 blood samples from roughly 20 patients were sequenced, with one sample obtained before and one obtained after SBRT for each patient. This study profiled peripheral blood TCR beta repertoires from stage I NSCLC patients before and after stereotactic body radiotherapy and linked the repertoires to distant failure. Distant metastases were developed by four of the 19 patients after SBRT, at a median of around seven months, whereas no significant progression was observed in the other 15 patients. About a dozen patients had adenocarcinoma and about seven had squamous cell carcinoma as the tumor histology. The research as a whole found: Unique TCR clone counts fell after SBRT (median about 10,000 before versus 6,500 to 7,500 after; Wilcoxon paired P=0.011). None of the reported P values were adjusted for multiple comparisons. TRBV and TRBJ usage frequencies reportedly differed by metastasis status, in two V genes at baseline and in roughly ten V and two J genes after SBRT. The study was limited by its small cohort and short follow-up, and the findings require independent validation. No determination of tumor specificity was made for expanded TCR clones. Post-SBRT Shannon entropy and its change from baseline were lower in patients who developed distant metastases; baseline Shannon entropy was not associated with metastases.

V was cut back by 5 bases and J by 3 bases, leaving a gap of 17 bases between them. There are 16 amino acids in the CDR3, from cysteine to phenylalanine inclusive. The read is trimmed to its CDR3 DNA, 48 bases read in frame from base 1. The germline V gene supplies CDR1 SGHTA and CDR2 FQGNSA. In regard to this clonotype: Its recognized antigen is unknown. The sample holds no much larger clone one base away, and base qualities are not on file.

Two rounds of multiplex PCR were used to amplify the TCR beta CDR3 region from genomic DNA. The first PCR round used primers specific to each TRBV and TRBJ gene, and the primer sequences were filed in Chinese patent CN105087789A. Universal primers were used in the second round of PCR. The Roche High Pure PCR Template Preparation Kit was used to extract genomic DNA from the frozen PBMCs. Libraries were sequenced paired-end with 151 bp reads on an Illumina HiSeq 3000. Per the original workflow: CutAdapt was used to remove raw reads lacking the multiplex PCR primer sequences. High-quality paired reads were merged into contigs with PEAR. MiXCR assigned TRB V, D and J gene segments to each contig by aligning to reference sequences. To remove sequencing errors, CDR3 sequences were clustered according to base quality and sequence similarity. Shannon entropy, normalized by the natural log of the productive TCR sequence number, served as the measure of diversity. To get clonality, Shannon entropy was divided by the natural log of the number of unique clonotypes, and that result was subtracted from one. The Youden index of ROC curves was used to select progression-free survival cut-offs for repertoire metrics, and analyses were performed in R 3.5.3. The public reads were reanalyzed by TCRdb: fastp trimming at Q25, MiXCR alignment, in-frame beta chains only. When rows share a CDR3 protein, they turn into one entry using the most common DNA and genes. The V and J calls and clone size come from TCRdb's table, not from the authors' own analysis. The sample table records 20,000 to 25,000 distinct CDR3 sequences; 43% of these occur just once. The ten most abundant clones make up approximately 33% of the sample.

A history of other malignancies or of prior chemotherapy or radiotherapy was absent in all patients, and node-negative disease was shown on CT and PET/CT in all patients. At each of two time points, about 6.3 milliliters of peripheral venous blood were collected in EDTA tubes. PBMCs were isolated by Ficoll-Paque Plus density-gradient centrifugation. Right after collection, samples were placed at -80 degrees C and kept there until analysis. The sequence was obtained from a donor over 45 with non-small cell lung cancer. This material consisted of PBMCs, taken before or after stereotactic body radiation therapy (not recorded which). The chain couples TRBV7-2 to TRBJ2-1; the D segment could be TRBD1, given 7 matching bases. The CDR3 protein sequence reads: CASSLVGTAGYNEQFF. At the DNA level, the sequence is TGTGCCAGCAGCCTGGTGGGGACAGCGGGCTACAATGAGCAGTTCTTC.